This TCR beta chain stems from a study of blood T cell repertoires in COVID-19. For the study at large: Some COVID-19 samples were acute and others convalescent; all came from the United States, Italy and Spain. The cDNA or gDNA used as material had been derived from T cells, B-cell-depleted T cells, or PBMCs.

Under the authors' procedure: Reference gene primer amplification in the assay estimated nucleated cell counts. Profiled with immunoSEQ multiplex PCR; TCRdb holds only in-frame clones, not every one. Clonal size and the V and J genes are those of that table, whereas D and trimming came from the DNA. The sample shows around 300,000 clones, 80% to 90% of them seen only once. This TCR was sampled from a woman between 65 and 79 years old with acute or convalescent COVID-19. Sequences were obtained from peripheral blood.

In DNA form, the CDR3 reads TGTGCCAGCAGCCTTAGGGGGCCGGGTGGCTACACCTTC. Protein: CASSLRGPGGYTF. The V and J genes are TRBV5-6 and TRBJ1-2; 7 bases are a match to TRBD1. CDR1 SGHDT and CDR2 YYEEEE come from the germline V gene. This CDR3 is 13 amino acids long. The V gene end was trimmed by 4 bases and the J gene end by 7 bases; junction bases not matched to a gene: 7.